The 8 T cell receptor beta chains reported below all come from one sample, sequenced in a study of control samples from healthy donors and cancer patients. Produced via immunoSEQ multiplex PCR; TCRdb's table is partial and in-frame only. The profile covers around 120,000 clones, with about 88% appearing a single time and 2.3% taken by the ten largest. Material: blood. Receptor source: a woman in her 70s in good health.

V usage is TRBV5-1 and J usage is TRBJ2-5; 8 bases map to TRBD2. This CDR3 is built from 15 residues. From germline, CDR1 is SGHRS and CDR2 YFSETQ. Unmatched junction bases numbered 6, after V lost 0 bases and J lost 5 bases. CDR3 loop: CASSLAGLGGETQYF. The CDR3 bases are TGCGCCAGCAGCTTGGCGGGACTAGGGGGTGAGACCCAGTACTTC.

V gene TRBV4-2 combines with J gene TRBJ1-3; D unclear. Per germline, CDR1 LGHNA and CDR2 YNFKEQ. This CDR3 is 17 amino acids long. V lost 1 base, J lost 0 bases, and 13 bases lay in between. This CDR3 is CASSQVWSDSSGNTIYF. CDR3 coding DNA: TGTGCCAGCAGCCAAGTGTGGTCAGACTCCTCTGGAAACACCATATATTTT.

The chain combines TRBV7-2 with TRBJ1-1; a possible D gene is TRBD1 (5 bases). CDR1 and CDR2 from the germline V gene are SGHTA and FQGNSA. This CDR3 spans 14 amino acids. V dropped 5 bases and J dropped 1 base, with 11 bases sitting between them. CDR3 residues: CASSISGGNTEAFF. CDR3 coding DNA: TGTGCCAGCAGCATATCGGGGGGGAACACTGAAGCTTTCTTT. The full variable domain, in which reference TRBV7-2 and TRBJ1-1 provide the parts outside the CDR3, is GAGVSQSPSNKVTEKGKDVELRCDPISGHTALYWYRQSLGQGLEFLIYFQGNSAPDKSGLPSDRFSAERTGGSVSTLTIQRTQQEDSAVYLCASSISGGNTEAFFGQGTRLTVV.

CDR3 in amino acids: CASSQDMGGGGEKLFF. The CDR3 nucleotides are TGCGCCAGCAGCCAAGATATGGGCGGAGGAGGTGAAAAACTGTTTTTT. The chain carries TRBV4-3 and TRBJ1-4; no reliable D call. This CDR3 is built from 16 residues. Germline V gene data show CDR1 as LGHNA and CDR2 as YSLEER. V was clipped by 0 bases and J by 7 bases, with 15 bases between them.

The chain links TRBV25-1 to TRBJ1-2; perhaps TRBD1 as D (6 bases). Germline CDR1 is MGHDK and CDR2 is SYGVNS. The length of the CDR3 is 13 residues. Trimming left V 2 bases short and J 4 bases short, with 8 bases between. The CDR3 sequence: CASSEGQIYGYTF. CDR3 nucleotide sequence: TGTGCCAGCAGTGAAGGACAGATCTATGGCTACACCTTC.

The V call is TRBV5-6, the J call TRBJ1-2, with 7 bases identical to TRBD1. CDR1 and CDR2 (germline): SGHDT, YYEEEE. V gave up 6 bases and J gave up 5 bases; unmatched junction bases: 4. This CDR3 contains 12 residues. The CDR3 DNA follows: TGTGCCAGCACCGACAGGGTGTATGGCTACACCTTC. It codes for CASTDRVYGYTF.

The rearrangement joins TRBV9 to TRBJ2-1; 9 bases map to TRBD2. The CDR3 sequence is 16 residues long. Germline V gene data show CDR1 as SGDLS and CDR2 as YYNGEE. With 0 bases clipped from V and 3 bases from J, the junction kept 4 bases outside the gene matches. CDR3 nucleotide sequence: TGTGCCAGCAGCGTAGCCGCTAGCGGGGACTACAATGAGCAGTTCTTC. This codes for CASSVAASGDYNEQFF.

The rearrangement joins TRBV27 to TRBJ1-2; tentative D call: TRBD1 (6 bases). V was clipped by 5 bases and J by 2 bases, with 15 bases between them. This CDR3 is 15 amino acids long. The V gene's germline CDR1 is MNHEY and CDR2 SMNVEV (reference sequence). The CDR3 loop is CASSSLGQRNYGYTF. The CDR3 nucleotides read TGTGCCAGCAGTAGCCTCGGACAGCGAAACTATGGCTACACCTTC.